One and the same sample provided the 24 T cell receptor beta chains below, sequenced in a study of OX40 agonist ivuxolimab in advanced cancers. The library was prepared using the immunoSEQ multiplex PCR assay. Sourced from immuneACCESS, this table was stored by TCRdb with only in-frame sequences that have V and J called. A share of the clones is absent; for the studies checked, an unresolved V gene accounts for under half, and the remainder has no known explanation. The sample yields tens of thousands of clones; approximately 81% were counted once. Around 2.9% of the sample belongs to the ten largest clones. The sample in question was CD4+ or CD8+ T cells sorted from blood, obtained in a trial of the OX40 agonist ivuxolimab. These receptors were taken from an adult with an advanced solid tumor such as melanoma, head and neck, liver or kidney cancer.

This chain links TRBV5-1 with TRBJ1-1, with 8 nucleotides matching TRBD1. From germline, CDR1 is SGHRS and CDR2 YFSETQ. The CDR3 is made up of 15 amino acids. After removal of 4 bases from V and 4 bases from J, the junction contained 9 bases not matched to a gene. The CDR3 sequence is CASSPWTGPATEAFF. CDR3 bases: TGCGCCAGCAGCCCCTGGACAGGGCCGGCCACTGAAGCTTTCTTT.

This rearrangement joins TRBV6-1 to TRBJ2-3; TRBD2 matches 12 bases. V trimming: 2 bases; J trimming: 3 bases; junction bases outside the gene matches: 0. This CDR3 has 15 residues. Germline assignment: CDR1 MNHNS and CDR2 SASEGT. The CDR3, as DNA: TGTGCCAGCAGTGAAACTAGCGGGAGGACAGATACGCAGTATTTT. It encodes CASSETSGRTDTQYF.

The sample holds one count of this clone. The rearrangement joins TRBV9 to TRBJ2-7; tentatively, D is TRBD2 (6 bases). Germline V lookup: CDR1 SGDLS, CDR2 YYNGEE. V lost 6 bases, J lost 0 bases, and 16 bases lay in between. This CDR3 has 15 residues. The CDR3, as DNA: TGTGCCAGCACCGGGGACTCCCTGAGCTCCTACGAGCAGTACTTC. Amino acids: CASTGDSLSSYEQYF. Variable domain in full (rest from reference TRBV9 and TRBJ2-7): DSGVTQTPKHLITATGQRVTLRCSPRSGDLSVYWYQQSLDQGLQFLIQYYNGEERAKGNILERFSAQQFPDLHSELNLSSLELGDSALYFCASTGDSLSSYEQYFGPGTRLTVT.

V and J are TRBV4-1 and TRBJ2-3; 7 positions agree with TRBD2. The ends lost 0 bases at V and 0 bases at J; junction bases unmatched: 12. Germline CDR1 MGHRA, CDR2 YSYEKL. The CDR3 is made up of 19 amino acids. Here the CDR3 reads CASSQDGSRASGSTDTQYF. In DNA, the CDR3 is TGCGCCAGCAGCCAAGACGGCAGCCGGGCTAGCGGTAGCACAGATACGCAGTATTTT.

The rearrangement links TRBV19 to TRBJ2-3; TRBD1 agrees at 10 bases. The CDR3 loop spans 17 amino acids. Unmatched junction bases numbered 9, after V lost 5 bases and J lost 1 base. Germline V gene lookup returns CDR1 LNHDA and CDR2 SQIVND (reference sequence). This chain's CDR3 is CASSPRRGTGGTDTQYF. The CDR3 nucleotides read TGTGCCAGTAGTCCCCGACGCGGGACAGGGGGCACAGATACGCAGTATTTT.

The chain is built from TRBV28 and TRBJ1-5; D call uncertain. The CDR3 totals 12 residues. V was trimmed by 5 bases and J by 9 bases, leaving 11 bases between them. Germline V gene lookup returns CDR1 MDHEN and CDR2 SYDVKM. CDR3 loop: CASSPPDRPQHF. CDR3 coding DNA: TGTGCCAGCAGTCCACCCGATCGGCCCCAGCATTTT.

In its sample, this clone was seen a few times. The CDR3 protein is CSVRTTSGGANEQFF. CDR3 in DNA: TGCAGCGTTCGGACGACTAGCGGGGGGGCCAATGAGCAGTTCTTC. This rearrangement joins TRBV29-1 to TRBJ2-1; 14 bases are a match to TRBD2. Trimming removed 5 bases from V and 6 bases from J; junction bases left unmatched: 6. Germline V CDR1 and CDR2: SQVTM, ANQGSEA. The CDR3 extends over 15 amino acids.

This chain connects TRBV2 to TRBJ2-7, with 9 nucleotides matching TRBD1. The junction had 4 bases not matched to a gene; V was cut back by 4 bases and J by 3 bases. The length of the CDR3 is 14 residues. Per germline, CDR1 SNHLY and CDR2 FYNNEI. CDR3 nucleotide sequence: TGTGCCAGCAGTGCGACAGGGGGAGGCTACGAGCAGTACTTC. This gives the protein CASSATGGGYEQYF. Variable domain in full (rest from reference TRBV2 and TRBJ2-7): EPEVTQTPSHQVTQMGQEVILRCVPISNHLYFYWYRQILGQKVEFLVSFYNNEISEKSEIFDDQFSVERPDGSNFTLKIRSTKLEDSAMYFCASSATGGGYEQYFGPGTRLTVT.

The gene calls are TRBV4-3 and TRBJ2-7; the D gene could be TRBD1 or TRBD2 (5 bases each). Trimming left V 0 bases short and J 4 bases short, with 22 bases between. CDR3 length: 18 amino acids. The germline V gene has CDR1 LGHNA and CDR2 YSLEER. The CDR3 reads CASSQDAAVGSWGYEQYF. The CDR3 coding sequence is TGCGCCAGCAGCCAAGACGCAGCAGTCGGCAGTTGGGGGTACGAGCAGTACTTC.

The chain recombines TRBV10-3 with TRBJ2-7, with TRBD2 matching 10 bases. There are 13 residues in the CDR3. CDR1 is ENHRY, CDR2 SYGVKD, per germline. With V trimmed by 4 bases and J by 3 bases, 0 bases remained unmatched. Here the CDR3 DNA reads TGTGCCATCAGTGGGACTAGCGGCTACGAGCAGTACTTC. Translation: CAISGTSGYEQYF.

This clone was counted only a few times. The chain carries TRBV6-5 and TRBJ1-1; D uncertain. Germline V CDR1 and CDR2: MNHEY, SVGAGI. The CDR3 is made up of 13 amino acids. Between the trimmed V and J ends, which lost 2 bases and 2 bases, there was a span of 6 bases. CDR3 in amino acids: CASSYERNTEAFF. The DNA of the CDR3 is TGTGCCAGCAGTTACGAGAGAAACACTGAAGCTTTCTTT.

The chain carries TRBV29-1 and TRBJ1-3; 10 bases map to TRBD1. Unmatched junction bases numbered 8, after V lost 3 bases and J lost 0 bases. CDR1 is SQVTM, CDR2 ANQGSEA, per germline. This CDR3 region has 17 residues. The CDR3 region is CSVDDMGQGNSGNTIYF. CDR3 coding DNA: TGCAGCGTTGATGATATGGGACAGGGGAACTCTGGAAACACCATATATTTT.

This chain links TRBV6-1 with TRBJ2-1, with D possibly being TRBD1 or TRBD2 (5 bases each). Germline CDR1 is MNHNS and CDR2 is SASEGT. CDR3 length equals 15 residues. The CDR3 is CGTQGRGGPYNEQFF. The CDR3 DNA reads TGTGGTACACAAGGACGGGGCGGGCCCTACAATGAGCAGTTCTTC.

The V gene is TRBV19, the J gene TRBJ1-2; D remains ambiguous. The CDR3 extends over 17 amino acids. Germline V gives CDR1 LNHDA, CDR2 SQIVND (reference sequence). Deletions cut 4 bases from V and 4 bases from J, with 22 bases between. The CDR3 reads CASSTSVGQDGPYGYTF. The CDR3 DNA is TGTGCCAGTAGTACCTCGGTTGGTCAGGACGGACCCTATGGCTACACCTTC.

The chain combines TRBV7-2 with TRBJ1-2, with unresolved D. CDR1 and CDR2 from the germline V gene are SGHTA and FQGNSA. V lost 7 bases, J lost 7 bases, and 22 bases lay in between. The CDR3 is made up of 15 amino acids. As DNA, the CDR3 is TGTGCCAGCAACCTTGAGCGGGTCGGTTTTTCTGGCTACACCTTC. It codes for CASNLERVGFSGYTF.

The J gene is TRBJ2-5, the V gene TRBV10-1; TRBD2 aligns across 8 bases. V shed 11 bases and J 4 bases; nucleotides not matched to a gene: 12. This CDR3 has 14 residues. The V gene's germline CDR1 is WNHNN and CDR2 SYGVQD (reference sequence). CDR3 nucleotide sequence: TGCGCCCTGACCGGGGGGGCAAAGGGAGAGACCCAGTACTTC. It is translated as CALTGGAKGETQYF.

This clone was seen a single time. V and J are TRBV4-1 and TRBJ2-3; 10 bases map to TRBD2. V was clipped by 6 bases and J by 4 bases; unmatched bases: 10. Germline V gene lookup returns CDR1 MGHRA and CDR2 YSYEKL. The CDR3 loop spans 16 amino acids. CDR3 sequence: CASRRAGGQGADTQYF. As DNA, the CDR3 is TGCGCCAGCAGAAGAGCGGGAGGGCAAGGGGCAGATACGCAGTATTTT.

The gene calls are TRBV4-3 and TRBJ2-5, with a tentative D call TRBD1 (5 bases). Germline-derived CDR1 and CDR2 are LGHNA and YSLEER. Trimming left V 4 bases short and J 4 bases short, with 10 bases between. The CDR3 length is 13 residues. DNA for the CDR3: TGCGCCAGCAGCCCGCAGGGCAGAGAGACCCAGTACTTC. As protein: CASSPQGRETQYF.

The J gene is TRBJ1-3, the V gene TRBV5-6, with a tentative D call TRBD1 (6 bases). Between the trimmed V and J ends, which lost 2 bases and 1 base, there was a span of 7 bases. The germline V gene has CDR1 SGHDT and CDR2 YYEEEE. CDR3 length equals 14 residues. CDR3 nucleotides: TGTGCCAGCAGCTTACAGGGTTCTGGAAACACCATATATTTT. It is translated as CASSLQGSGNTIYF.

The chain employs TRBV7-3 and TRBJ2-2; no reliable D call. The CDR3 has 12 amino acids. The germline V gene encodes CDR1 SGHTA and CDR2 FQGTGA. The germline V and J ends were trimmed by 0 bases and 6 bases, with 2 bases remaining between them. For the CDR3, the DNA is TGTGCCAGCAGCTTAACGGCCGGGGAGCTGTTTTTT. This translates into CASSLTAGELFF.

The chain employs TRBV18 and TRBJ1-1; weak D call: TRBD1 (5 bases). Deletions cut 0 bases from V and 2 bases from J, with 10 bases between. Germline V lookup: CDR1 KGHSH, CDR2 LQKENI. The CDR3 spans 15 residues. In DNA, the CDR3 is TGTGCCAGCTCACCACCGGGGGGGGTTAACACTGAAGCTTTCTTT. The encoded protein is CASSPPGGVNTEAFF.

This chain links TRBV28 with TRBJ1-3, with D uncertain. The CDR3 spans 13 residues. The germline V gene encodes CDR1 MDHEN and CDR2 SYDVKM. Trimming removed 7 bases at V and 7 bases at J, with 14 bases between. The CDR3 loop is CASIDPPGNTIYF. CDR3 coding DNA: TGTGCCAGCATTGACCCACCGGGGAACACCATATATTTT.

The chain recombines TRBV29-1 with TRBJ1-2; TRBD1 matches at 9 bases. The CDR3 has 13 amino acids. In germline, CDR1 is SQVTM, CDR2 ANQGSEA. Unmatched junction bases numbered 10, after V lost 5 bases and J lost 9 bases. The CDR3 coding sequence is TGCAGCGTTAAATATACAGGGGGCGCGAGCTACACCTTC. Amino acids: CSVKYTGGASYTF.

The rearrangement links TRBV7-3 to TRBJ2-3, with TRBD1 as a possible D gene (6 bases). CDR3 length: 14 residues. V was trimmed by 5 bases and J by 6 bases, leaving 15 bases between them. Looked up from germline, CDR1 is SGHTA and CDR2 is FQGTGA. The CDR3 spells CASSLLQGSDTQYF. The CDR3 DNA reads as TGTGCCAGCAGCCTCTTACAGGGTTCGGATACGCAGTATTTT.